This T cell receptor beta chain was captured in a study of CD8+CD57+ T cells in acquired aplastic anemia. V was clipped by 2 bases and J by 3 bases, with 2 bases between them. Germline CDR1 is MNHNS and CDR2 is SASEGT. This CDR3 comprises 11 residues. Genomic DNA, the template, was used for profiling of the TCR beta VDJ and CDR3. MiXCR was run by TCRdb on the reads, yielding one entry per CDR3 protein. The sample consists of about 150,000 distinct CDR3 sequences, 45% to 50% of them appearing once. Note on this clonotype: Antigen unknown. This may stem from a read error, because a much larger clone lies one nucleotide away.

All sequencing subjects had displayed CD8+CD57+ cell expansion on flow cytometry. The study, taken as a whole, reports: Approximately 30 was the count of CD8+ CDR3 sequences that patients shared with controls.

The genes are TRBV6-1 and TRBJ2-7; no clear D gene. The TCR comes from a human donor with aplastic anemia. Source material: sorted CD4+, CD8+, or CD8+CD57+ T cells (not recorded which) from PBMCs. The CDR3 DNA reads TGTGCCAGCAGTGAACTCTACGAGCAGTACGTC. Protein product: CASSELYEQYV.